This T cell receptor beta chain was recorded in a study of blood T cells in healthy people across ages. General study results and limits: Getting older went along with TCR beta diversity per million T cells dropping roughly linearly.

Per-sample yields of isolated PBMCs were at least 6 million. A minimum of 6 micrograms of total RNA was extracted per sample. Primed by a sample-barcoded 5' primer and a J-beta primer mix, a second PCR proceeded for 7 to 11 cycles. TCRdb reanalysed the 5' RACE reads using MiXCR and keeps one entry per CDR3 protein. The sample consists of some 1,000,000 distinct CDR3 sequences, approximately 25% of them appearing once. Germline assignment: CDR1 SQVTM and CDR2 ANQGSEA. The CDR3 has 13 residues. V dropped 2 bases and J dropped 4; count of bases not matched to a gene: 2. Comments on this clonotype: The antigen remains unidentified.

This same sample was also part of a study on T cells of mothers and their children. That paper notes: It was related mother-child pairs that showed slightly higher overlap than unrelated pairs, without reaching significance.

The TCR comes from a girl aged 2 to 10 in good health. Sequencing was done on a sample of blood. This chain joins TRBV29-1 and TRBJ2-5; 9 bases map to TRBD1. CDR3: CSVEWTGAETQYF. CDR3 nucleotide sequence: TGCAGCGTTGAATGGACAGGGGCAGAGACCCAGTACTTC.